The clone carrying this TCR beta chain has only a few counts. Its antigen remains unknown. The germline V gene encodes CDR1 SGHTA and CDR2 FQGNSA. Trimming cost V 5 bases and J 7 bases, with 10 bases left between them. This CDR3 is built from 12 residues. TCRdb fed the reads into MiXCR, producing one record per CDR3 protein. The table has about 570,000 distinct CDR3 sequences, 40% seen once. These data belong to a study of T cell repertoires in cytomegalovirus infection. V gene TRBV7-2 combines with J gene TRBJ2-3; no clear D. This specimen consisted of cultured PBMCs, obtained from culture after CMV antigen stimulation. This clonotype originated in a human donor in good health (CMV status not recorded). Some clones in this sample may be carry-over from other donors' samples. CDR3 region: CASSPDLNTQYF. CDR3 in DNA: TGTGCCAGCAGCCCGGACCTTAATACGCAGTATTTT.